This section outlines one TCR beta chain sequence together with its context. Its antigen is undetermined. This CDR3 region has 13 residues. The germline V gene encodes CDR1 SGHNT and CDR2 YYREEE (reference sequence). This record comes from a study of CXCR3-negative and CXCR3-positive naive CD8 T cells. Findings and caveats of the study: Naive cells used TRBV-TRBJ genes in much the same way whether CXCR3-negative or CXCR3-positive; memory cells did not.

UMI-tagged TRB cDNA libraries were built via 5' RACE. TCRdb reprocessed the 5' RACE reads, keeping one entry per CDR3 protein, no DNA. Its table records 38,000 or so distinct CDR3 sequences. The chain couples TRBV5-4 to TRBJ2-7. The clonotype originates from a human donor in good health. Some clones in this sample may be carry-over from other donors' samples. The sample taken for sequencing was naive CXCR3- CD8+ T cells from blood. The sample's subset: CD45RO-CCR7+CD27+CD95- naive CD8+ T cells lacking CXCR3 (TNR3-). CDR3 amino acids: CASSLEAEYEQYF. Variable domain in full (rest from reference TRBV5-4 and TRBJ2-7): ETGVTQSPTHLIKTRGQQVTLRCSSQSGHNTVSWYQQALGQGPQFIFQYYREEENGRGNFPPRFSGLQFPNYSSELNVNALELDDSALYLCASSLEAEYEQYFGPGTRLTVT.